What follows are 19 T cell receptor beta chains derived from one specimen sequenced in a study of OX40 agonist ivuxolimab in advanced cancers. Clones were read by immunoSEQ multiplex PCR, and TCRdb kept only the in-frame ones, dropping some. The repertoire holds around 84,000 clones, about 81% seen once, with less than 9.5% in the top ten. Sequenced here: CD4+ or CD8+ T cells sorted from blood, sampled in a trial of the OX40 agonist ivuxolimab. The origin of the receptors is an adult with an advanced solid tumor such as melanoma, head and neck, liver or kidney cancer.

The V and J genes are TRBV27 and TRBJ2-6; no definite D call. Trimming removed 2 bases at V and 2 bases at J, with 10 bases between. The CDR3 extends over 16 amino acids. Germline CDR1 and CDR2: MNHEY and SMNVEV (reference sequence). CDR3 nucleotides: TGTGCCAGCAGTTTAAGTTGGGGTCCTGGGGCCAACGTCCTGACTTTC. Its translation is CASSLSWGPGANVLTF.

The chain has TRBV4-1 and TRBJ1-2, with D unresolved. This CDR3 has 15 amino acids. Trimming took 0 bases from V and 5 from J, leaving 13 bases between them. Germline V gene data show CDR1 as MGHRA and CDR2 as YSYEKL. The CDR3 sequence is CASSQDSRAWYGYTF. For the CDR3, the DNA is TGCGCCAGCAGCCAAGATAGTAGGGCGTGGTATGGCTACACCTTC.

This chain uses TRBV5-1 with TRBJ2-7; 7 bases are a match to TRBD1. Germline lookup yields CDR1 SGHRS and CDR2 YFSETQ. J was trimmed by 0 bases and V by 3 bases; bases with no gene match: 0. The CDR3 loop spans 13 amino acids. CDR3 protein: CASSSGGSYEQYF. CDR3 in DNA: TGCGCCAGCAGCTCAGGGGGCTCCTACGAGCAGTACTTC.

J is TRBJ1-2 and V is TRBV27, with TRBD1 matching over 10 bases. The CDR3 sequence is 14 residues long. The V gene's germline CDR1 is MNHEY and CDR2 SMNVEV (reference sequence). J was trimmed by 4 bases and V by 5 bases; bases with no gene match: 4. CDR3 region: CASSRRTGGYGYTF. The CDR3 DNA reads TGTGCCAGCAGTCGTCGGACAGGGGGCTATGGCTACACCTTC.

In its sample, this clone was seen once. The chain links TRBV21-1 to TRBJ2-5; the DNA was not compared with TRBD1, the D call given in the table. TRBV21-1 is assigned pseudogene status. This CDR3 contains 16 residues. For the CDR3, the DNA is TGTGCCAGCAGCAACCATCGGGGACAGCCGGAGGAGACCCAGTACTTC. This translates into CASSNHRGQPEETQYF.

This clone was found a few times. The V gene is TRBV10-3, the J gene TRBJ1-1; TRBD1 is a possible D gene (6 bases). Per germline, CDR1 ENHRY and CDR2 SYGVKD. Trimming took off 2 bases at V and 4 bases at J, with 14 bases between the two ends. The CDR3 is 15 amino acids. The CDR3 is CAISELQGSSTEAFF. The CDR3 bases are TGTGCCATCAGTGAGCTACAGGGATCAAGCACTGAAGCTTTCTTT.

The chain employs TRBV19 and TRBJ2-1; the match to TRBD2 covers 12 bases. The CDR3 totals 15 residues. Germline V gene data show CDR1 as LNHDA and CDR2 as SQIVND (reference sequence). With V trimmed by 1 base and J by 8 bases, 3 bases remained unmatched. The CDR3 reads CASSIVTSGSYEQFF. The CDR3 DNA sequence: TGTGCCAGTAGTATAGTGACTAGCGGGAGCTATGAGCAGTTCTTC.

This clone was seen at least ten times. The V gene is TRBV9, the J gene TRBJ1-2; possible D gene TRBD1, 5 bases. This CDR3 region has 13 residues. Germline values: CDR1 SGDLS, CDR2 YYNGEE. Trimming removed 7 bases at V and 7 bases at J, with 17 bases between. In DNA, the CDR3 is TGTGCCAGCGCCAGGGAGGGCCTGAGTGGCTACACCTTC. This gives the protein CASAREGLSGYTF.

This CDR3 is CAISDLGRQGHTEAFF. In nucleotides, the CDR3 is TGTGCCATCAGTGACCTCGGAAGGCAGGGGCACACTGAAGCTTTCTTT. The chain uses TRBV10-3 and TRBJ1-1; D may be TRBD1 (6 bases). Germline lookup yields CDR1 ENHRY and CDR2 SYGVKD. V was clipped by 3 bases and J by 3 bases, with 17 bases between them. The CDR3 is made up of 16 amino acids.

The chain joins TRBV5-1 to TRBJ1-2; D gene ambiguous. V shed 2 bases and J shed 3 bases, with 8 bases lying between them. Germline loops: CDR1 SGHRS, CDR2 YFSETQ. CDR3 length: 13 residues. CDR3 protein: CASSFDGYYGYTF. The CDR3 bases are TGCGCCAGCAGCTTTGACGGCTACTATGGCTACACCTTC. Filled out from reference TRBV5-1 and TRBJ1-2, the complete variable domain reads KAGVTQTPRYLIKTRGQQVTLSCSPISGHRSVSWYQQTPGQGLQFLFEYFSETQRNKGNFPGRFSGRQFSNSRSEMNVSTLELGDSALYLCASSFDGYYGYTFGSGTRLTVV.

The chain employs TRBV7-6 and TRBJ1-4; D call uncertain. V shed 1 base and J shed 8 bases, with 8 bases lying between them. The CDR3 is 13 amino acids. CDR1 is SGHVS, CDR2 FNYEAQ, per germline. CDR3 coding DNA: TGTGCCAGCAGCTTAGTCTCGGGGGAAAAACTGTTTTTT. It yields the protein CASSLVSGEKLFF.

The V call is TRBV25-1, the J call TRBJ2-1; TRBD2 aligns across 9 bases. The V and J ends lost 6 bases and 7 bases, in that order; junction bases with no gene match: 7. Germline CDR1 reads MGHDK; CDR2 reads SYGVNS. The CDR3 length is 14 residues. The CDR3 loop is CASSGGGGWNEQFF. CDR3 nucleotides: TGTGCCAGCAGCGGCGGGGGGGGTTGGAATGAGCAGTTCTTC.

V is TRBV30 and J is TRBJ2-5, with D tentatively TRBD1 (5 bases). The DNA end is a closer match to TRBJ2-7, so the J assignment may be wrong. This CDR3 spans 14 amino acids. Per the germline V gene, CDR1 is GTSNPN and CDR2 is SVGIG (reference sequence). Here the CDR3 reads CAWSVSRDFYEQYF. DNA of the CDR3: TGTGCCTGGAGTGTTTCCAGGGATTTTTACGAGCAGTACTTC.

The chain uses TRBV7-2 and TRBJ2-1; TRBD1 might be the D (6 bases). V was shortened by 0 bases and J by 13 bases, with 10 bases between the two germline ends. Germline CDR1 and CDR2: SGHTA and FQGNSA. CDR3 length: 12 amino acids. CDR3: CASSLAGTRQFF. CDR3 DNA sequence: TGTGCCAGCAGCTTAGCTGGGACACGACAGTTCTTC.

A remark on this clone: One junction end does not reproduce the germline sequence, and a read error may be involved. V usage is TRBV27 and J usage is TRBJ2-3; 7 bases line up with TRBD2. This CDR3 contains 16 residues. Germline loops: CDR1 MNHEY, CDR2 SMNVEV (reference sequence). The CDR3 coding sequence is TGTGCCAGCACCCCGCGGGAGAACCAAGGGGCAGACACGCAGTATTTT. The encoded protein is CASTPRENQGADTQYF.

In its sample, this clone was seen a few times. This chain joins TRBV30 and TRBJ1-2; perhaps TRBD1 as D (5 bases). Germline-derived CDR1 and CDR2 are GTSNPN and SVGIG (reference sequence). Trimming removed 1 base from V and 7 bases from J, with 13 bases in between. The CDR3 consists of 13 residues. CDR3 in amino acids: CAWSGQGYIGYTF. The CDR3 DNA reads TGTGCCTGGAGTGGTCAGGGATACATTGGCTACACCTTC.

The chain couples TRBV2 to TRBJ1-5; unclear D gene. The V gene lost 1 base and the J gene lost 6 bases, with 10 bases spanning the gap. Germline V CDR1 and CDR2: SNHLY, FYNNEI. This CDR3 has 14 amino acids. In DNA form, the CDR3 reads TGTGCCAGCAGTGAAGGAGGAGGAGGTCAGCCCCAGCATTTT. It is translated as CASSEGGGGQPQHF.

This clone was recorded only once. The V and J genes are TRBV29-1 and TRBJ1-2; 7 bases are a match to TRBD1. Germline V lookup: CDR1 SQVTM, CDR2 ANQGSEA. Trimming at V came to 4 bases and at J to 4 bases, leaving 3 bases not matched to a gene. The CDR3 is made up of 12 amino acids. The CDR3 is CSVVAGGYGYTF. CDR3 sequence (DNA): TGCAGCGTTGTTGCAGGGGGCTATGGCTACACCTTC.

The CDR3 DNA reads TGTGCCAGTAGTAAAACTTCGACAGATCTCTATGGCTACACCTTC. Its protein is CASSKTSTDLYGYTF. The chain employs TRBV19 and TRBJ1-2; tentative D call: TRBD1 (5 bases). This CDR3 contains 15 residues. The germline V and J ends were trimmed by 4 bases and 4 bases, with 16 bases remaining between them. Germline CDR1 LNHDA, CDR2 SQIVND (reference sequence).